The 30 T cell receptor beta chains below were found in one sample sequenced in a study of cytomegalovirus exposure and HLA in healthy donors. Amplification used 60 Vbeta primers and 13 Jbeta primers. The repertoire was sequenced with immunoSEQ multiplex PCR; TCRdb's copy has only in-frame clones and lacks some. The table has about 98,000 clones, about 83% seen once. The sequenced material came from PBMCs. The receptors shown here come from a man aged 55 to 70 in good health and CMV-seropositive.

This rearrangement joins TRBV19 to TRBJ1-1, with D possibly being TRBD1 (5 bases). This CDR3 is 13 amino acids long. Germline lookup yields CDR1 LNHDA and CDR2 SQIVND (reference sequence). The V and J ends lost 3 bases and 5 bases respectively, with 10 bases between them. The CDR3 bases are TGTGCCAGTAGTATTAAGCGGGGGACTGAAGCTTTCTTT. This translates into CASSIKRGTEAFF.

V is TRBV28 and J is TRBJ2-5, with 9 bases aligning to TRBD1. This CDR3 is 15 amino acids long. With V trimmed by 5 bases and J by 5 bases, 9 bases remained unmatched. Germline V gene sequence: CDR1 MDHEN, CDR2 SYDVKM. Here the CDR3 reads CASSRPTGGRETQYF. In nucleotides, the CDR3 is TGTGCCAGCAGTCGACCGACAGGGGGTAGGGAGACCCAGTACTTC.

J is TRBJ2-2 and V is TRBV28; possible D gene TRBD2, 6 bases. The V gene lost 7 bases and the J gene lost 5 bases, with 17 bases spanning the gap. The CDR3 runs to 15 residues. Germline V lookup: CDR1 MDHEN, CDR2 SYDVKM. CDR3 DNA sequence: TGTGCCAGCAACGAACACTATCGGGGGACCGGGGAGCTGTTTTTT. Its protein is CASNEHYRGTGELFF.

The V and J genes are TRBV7-9 and TRBJ2-7, with TRBD1 identical over 10 bases. The J segment lost 3 bases and the V segment lost 5 bases, leaving 13 bases of the junction unmatched. Germline loops: CDR1 SEHNR, CDR2 FQNEAQ (reference sequence). There are 17 residues in the CDR3. CDR3 residues: CASSTHPTGGSFYEQYF. CDR3 nucleotide sequence: TGTGCCAGCAGCACCCACCCGACAGGGGGCAGCTTCTACGAGCAGTACTTC.

The chain employs TRBV27 and TRBJ1-2, with D possibly being TRBD1 (5 bases). Germline-derived CDR1 and CDR2 are MNHEY and SMNVEV (reference sequence). V was pared by 4 bases and J by 4 bases, with 16 bases between. The CDR3 sequence is 15 residues long. The CDR3 sequence: CASSSRGGNLYGYTF. The DNA for the CDR3 is TGTGCCAGCAGTTCCCGGGGGGGGAACCTCTATGGCTACACCTTC.

About this clone: The junction and the germline gene differ at one end; a read error may be behind it. The chain combines TRBV7-7 with TRBJ2-5, with TRBD1 identical over 10 bases. Germline V gives CDR1 SSHAT, CDR2 FNYEAQ (reference sequence). This CDR3 is 15 amino acids long. The CDR3 DNA follows: TGTGCTAGCAGCCCCTCCGGGACAGGGGTAGAGACCCAGTACTTC. The encoded protein is CASSPSGTGVETQYF.

This clone was counted once. This chain links TRBV12-2 with TRBJ1-2; the listed D gene, TRBD1, was not tested against the DNA. TRBV12-2 is given as a pseudogene. The CDR3 length is 14 residues. CDR3 bases: TGTGCAAGTCGCCGGACAGGGGGCGCGGGCGGCTACACCTTC. Amino acids: CASRRTGGAGGYTF.

The chain joins TRBV9 to TRBJ1-2, with D possibly TRBD1 on 6 matching bases. V was trimmed by 4 bases and J by 1 base, leaving 14 bases between them. The CDR3 sequence is 15 residues long. The germline CDR1 and CDR2 sequences are SGDLS and YYNGEE. The CDR3 protein is CASSPGTTLNYGYTF. CDR3 in DNA: TGTGCCAGCAGCCCCGGGACAACCCTTAACTATGGCTACACCTTC.

The chain links TRBV6-1 to TRBJ1-5; D not certain. The V and J ends lost 6 bases and 7 bases respectively, with 10 bases between them. In germline, CDR1 is MNHNS, CDR2 SASEGT. This CDR3 has 12 residues. The CDR3 bases are TGTGCCAGCAGGGAACCGACACAGCCCCAGCATTTT. Its protein product is CASREPTQPQHF.

This chain links TRBV25-1 with TRBJ2-5, with 10 bases fitting TRBD2. CDR3 length equals 18 residues. In germline, CDR1 is MGHDK, CDR2 SYGVNS. The junction had 18 bases not matched to a gene; V was cut back by 4 bases and J by 7 bases. The CDR3 nucleotides are TGTGCCAGCAGTGCAGGCAGGGGGAGCGGGGGGGAACATTGGACCCAGTACTTC. This codes for CASSAGRGSGGEHWTQYF.

The chain recombines TRBV6-5 with TRBJ1-1; 9 bases map to TRBD1. Germline V gene lookup returns CDR1 MNHEY and CDR2 SVGAGI. Trimming removed 6 bases from V and 2 bases from J; junction bases left unmatched: 4. The CDR3 consists of 14 residues. CDR3 in amino acids: CASRYRGLNTEAFF. In DNA form, the CDR3 reads TGTGCCAGCAGGTACAGGGGGCTCAACACTGAAGCTTTCTTT.

The gene calls are TRBV19 and TRBJ2-3, with 8 positions matching TRBD1. Trimming took 4 bases from V and 2 from J; bases not matched to a gene: 2. From germline, CDR1 is LNHDA and CDR2 SQIVND (reference sequence). The CDR3 is 14 residues long. CDR3 amino acids: CASSRTGITDTQYF. The DNA for the CDR3 is TGTGCCAGTAGTAGGACAGGGATCACAGATACGCAGTATTTT.

This clone was seen only a few times. The chain has TRBV7-9 and TRBJ2-3, with D hard to call. This CDR3 comprises 12 residues. Germline loops: CDR1 SEHNR, CDR2 FQNEAQ (reference sequence). The V and J ends lost 3 bases and 2 bases respectively, with 3 bases between them. DNA of the CDR3: TGTGCCAGCAGCTTTCACACAGATACGCAGTATTTT. Translation: CASSFHTDTQYF.

The chain couples TRBV10-2 to TRBJ2-7, with a weak D call TRBD1 (6 bases). The CDR3 is made up of 13 amino acids. Trimming left V 6 bases short and J 1 base short, with 10 bases between. In germline, CDR1 is WSHSY, CDR2 SAAADI. The CDR3 loop reads CASSTGKSYEQYF. CDR3 in DNA: TGCGCCAGCAGCACAGGGAAGTCCTACGAGCAGTACTTC.

The CDR3 loop is CASSLTRPYEQYF. CDR3 DNA sequence: TGTGCCAGCAGCTTAACTAGGCCCTACGAGCAGTACTTC. V and J are TRBV7-8 and TRBJ2-5; tentative D call: TRBD2 (5 bases). The J call may not be correct, given that the DNA end is closer to TRBJ2-7. Germline V gene sequence: CDR1 SGHVS, CDR2 FQNEAQ. The CDR3 sequence is 13 residues long.

The chain joins TRBV28 to TRBJ1-5; D not certain. The CDR3 covers 13 residues. Germline values: CDR1 MDHEN, CDR2 SYDVKM. Trimming removed 6 bases from V and 9 bases from J, with 15 bases in between. The chain's CDR3 is CASRGGGEGPQHF. CDR3 in DNA: TGTGCCAGCAGAGGAGGCGGCGAAGGGCCCCAGCATTTT. Drawing the rest from reference TRBV28 and TRBJ1-5, the complete variable domain is DVKVTQSSRYLVKRTGEKVFLECVQDMDHENMFWYRQDPGLGLRLIYFSYDVKMKEKGDIPEGYSVSREKKERFSLILESASTNQTSMYLCASRGGGEGPQHFGDGTRLSIL.

This clone came up once. The chain has TRBV5-1 and TRBJ2-5, with D maybe TRBD2 (5 bases). The DNA end favors TRBJ2-7, so the J call may be wrong. The CDR3 extends over 13 amino acids. CDR1 and CDR2 (germline): SGHRS, YFSETQ. CDR3 nucleotide sequence: TGCGCCAGCAGCTGGGAGACAATCTACGAGCAGTACTTC. Amino acids: CASSWETIYEQYF.

This chain connects TRBV5-1 to TRBJ1-4, with 7 bases that match TRBD1. The V segment lost 4 bases and the J segment 0 bases; nucleotides outside the gene matches: 6. CDR3 length: 16 amino acids. Germline lookup yields CDR1 SGHRS and CDR2 YFSETQ. CDR3 sequence reads: CASSLRGTATNEKLFF. The CDR3 bases are TGCGCCAGCAGCCTACGGGGGACAGCAACTAATGAAAAACTGTTTTTT.

This clone was observed a handful of times. The chain uses TRBV27 and TRBJ1-1; maybe TRBD1 (5 bases). V shed 7 bases and J shed 1 base, with 10 bases lying between them. CDR3 length: 13 residues. From germline, CDR1 is MNHEY and CDR2 SMNVEV (reference sequence). The CDR3 sequence is CASKRGGNTEAFF. The CDR3 coding sequence is TGTGCCAGCAAGAGGGGAGGGAACACTGAAGCTTTCTTT.

This sequence joins TRBV9 and TRBJ2-1; TRBD2 is a possible D gene (6 bases). Trimming pared 3 bases from V and 7 bases from J, leaving 14 bases between. The CDR3 has 14 residues. CDR1 is SGDLS, CDR2 YYNGEE, per germline. The CDR3 DNA follows: TGTGCCAGCAGCGGCGGGACCCCACGGAATGAGCAGTTCTTC. Amino acids: CASSGGTPRNEQFF.

The V gene is TRBV9, the J gene TRBJ1-2, with D unresolved. Germline V gene lookup returns CDR1 SGDLS and CDR2 YYNGEE. The CDR3 runs to 12 residues. Trimming left V 7 bases short and J 13 bases short, with 20 bases between. The CDR3 sequence: CASASLSTSSTF. Here the CDR3 DNA reads TGTGCCAGCGCTAGCCTCTCGACTTCCTCCACCTTC. Full variable domain (outside the CDR3, taken from reference TRBV9 and TRBJ1-2): DSGVTQTPKHLITATGQRVTLRCSPRSGDLSVYWYQQSLDQGLQFLIQYYNGEERAKGNILERFSAQQFPDLHSELNLSSLELGDSALYFCASASLSTSSTFGSGTRLTVV.

V and J are TRBV27 and TRBJ1-5, with TRBD1 identical over 7 bases. The CDR3 is 15 amino acids. V gave up 10 bases and J gave up 4 bases; unmatched junction bases: 13. From germline, CDR1 is MNHEY and CDR2 SMNVEV (reference sequence). CDR3 DNA sequence: TGTGCCACCGGGGTCCGACAGGGTGGGAATCAGCCCCAGCATTTT. Its translation is CATGVRQGGNQPQHF.

The chain has TRBV18 and TRBJ2-7, with TRBD1 matching 12 bases. CDR3 size: 13 residues. CDR1 is KGHSH and CDR2 is LQKENI in the germline V gene. V lost 5 bases to trimming and J lost 6 bases; unmatched junction nucleotides: 2. The DNA for the CDR3 is TGTGCCAGCTCAGGGGACAGGGGGCGCGAGCAGTACTTC. It encodes CASSGDRGREQYF.

In nucleotides, the CDR3 is TGTGCCAGCAGCTTAGGCAGGGACTATGGCTACACCTTC. This sequence encodes CASSLGRDYGYTF. This rearrangement joins TRBV7-8 to TRBJ1-2, with D perhaps TRBD1 (5 bases). In germline, CDR1 is SGHVS, CDR2 FQNEAQ. CDR3 length: 13 amino acids. Trimming removed 1 base at V and 3 bases at J, with 6 bases between.

The V call is TRBV19, the J call TRBJ1-1; tentatively, D is TRBD1 (5 bases). The V gene's germline CDR1 is LNHDA and CDR2 SQIVND (reference sequence). The CDR3 runs 16 residues. V lost 5 bases and J lost 1, with 17 bases in between. This CDR3 reads CASSSPYRSSNTEAFF. CDR3 coding DNA: TGTGCCAGTAGTTCCCCCTACAGGTCCTCGAACACTGAAGCTTTCTTT.

The chain has TRBV7-8 and TRBJ1-4; no firm D call. The CDR3 has 18 residues. Germline CDR1 SGHVS, CDR2 FQNEAQ. V gave up 5 bases and J gave up 11 bases, with 30 bases separating them. The CDR3 region has the DNA TGTGCCAGCAGCGCTCTAGACGGAGCCACACCCGCTGGGAGCAAACTGTTTTTT. Its translation is CASSALDGATPAGSKLFF.

This chain joins TRBV11-2 and TRBJ2-5; 7 positions match TRBD2. J was trimmed by 4 bases and V by 8 bases; bases with no gene match: 7. From germline, CDR1 is SGHAT and CDR2 FQNNGV. This CDR3 spans 13 amino acids. CDR3 amino acids: CASATGGGETQYF. CDR3 DNA: TGTGCCAGCGCCACGGGGGGAGGAGAGACCCAGTACTTC.

V gene TRBV27 combines with J gene TRBJ2-1; a weak D match, TRBD1 (5 bases). The CDR3 totals 12 residues. V was clipped by 3 bases and J by 8 bases, with 8 bases between them. The V gene's germline CDR1 is MNHEY and CDR2 SMNVEV (reference sequence). The CDR3 sequence is CASSFLGDEQFF. CDR3 coding DNA: TGTGCCAGCAGTTTCTTAGGGGATGAGCAGTTCTTC.

The chain couples TRBV7-3 to TRBJ2-1; no clear D. The CDR3 covers 17 residues. The V and J ends lost 8 bases and 0 bases respectively, with 20 bases between them. Germline V gene sequence: CDR1 SGHTA, CDR2 FQGTGA. Written as DNA, the CDR3 is TGTGCCAGCTCGGTCTCGGTCGAGACGGGCTCCTACAATGAGCAGTTCTTC. Encoded protein: CASSVSVETGSYNEQFF.

The V call is TRBV25-1, the J call TRBJ1-1; the D gene is possibly TRBD1 (5 bases). V was trimmed by 3 bases and J by 3 bases, leaving 14 bases between them. Germline-derived CDR1 and CDR2 are MGHDK and SYGVNS. The CDR3 has 15 amino acids. The CDR3 DNA follows: TGTGCCAGCAGTGACCCCGGCAGGGCGGACACTGAAGCTTTCTTT. Translation gives CASSDPGRADTEAFF.